The 24 T cell receptor beta chains listed next were all sequenced from one sample in a study of CD8+ T cells in alopecia areata. Extraction and reverse transcription of RNA yielded cDNA as the sequencing template. The assay was immunoSEQ multiplex PCR, and TCRdb's table has in-frame clones only and misses some. The sample includes some 130,000 clones, less than 70% of them seen just once. Treatment given: oral pan-JAK inhibitor, 5-10 mg twice daily. Sequences were derived from CD8+ T cells sorted from blood, sampled at week 4, from a patient treated with tofacitinib. The receptors stem from a human donor with alopecia areata.

The sample holds one count of this clone. This chain uses TRBV27 with TRBJ2-1, with 12 bases aligning to TRBD2. The V gene end was trimmed by 7 bases and the J gene end by 4 bases; junction bases not matched to a gene: 14. The CDR3 is made up of 18 amino acids. The germline V gene encodes CDR1 MNHEY and CDR2 SMNVEV (reference sequence). CDR3 loop: CASIPLAGGRSEYNEQFF. For the CDR3, the DNA is TGTGCCAGCATACCGCTAGCGGGGGGGCGAAGTGAGTACAATGAGCAGTTCTTC.

This sequence joins TRBV30 and TRBJ1-2, with D perhaps matching TRBD1 (6 bases). The germline V gene has CDR1 GTSNPN and CDR2 SVGIG (reference sequence). CDR3 length: 14 residues. V lost 2 bases and J lost 4, with 14 bases in between. The CDR3 here is CAWSFGGRIYGYTF. The DNA of the CDR3 is TGTGCCTGGAGTTTCGGGGGGCGAATCTATGGCTACACCTTC.

This clone was counted a single time. V usage is TRBV5-1 and J usage is TRBJ2-7, with D possibly being TRBD1 (6 bases). V was cut by 3 bases and J by 1 base, with 11 bases left in between. The CDR3 length is 14 residues. Germline CDR1 and CDR2: SGHRS and YFSETQ. CDR3 region: CASSWTVYSYEQYF. The CDR3 DNA follows: TGCGCCAGCAGCTGGACAGTTTATTCCTACGAGCAGTACTTC.

The chain links TRBV29-1 to TRBJ2-3; possibly TRBD2 for D (6 bases). CDR1 is SQVTM and CDR2 is ANQGSEA in the germline V gene. The V and J ends lost 5 bases and 0 bases respectively, with 18 bases between them. This CDR3 spans 16 amino acids. CDR3 DNA sequence: TGCAGCGTTTTACATGAGATAGGGACTAGCACAGATACGCAGTATTTT. Amino acids: CSVLHEIGTSTDTQYF.

The chain employs TRBV9 and TRBJ1-5, with D possibly matching TRBD1 (5 bases). V dropped 3 bases and J dropped 6 bases, with 16 bases sitting between them. Germline-derived CDR1 and CDR2 are SGDLS and YYNGEE. The CDR3 contains 15 residues. The CDR3 is CASSAPPGIAQPQHF. The CDR3 DNA is TGTGCCAGCAGCGCACCCCCAGGGATTGCTCAGCCCCAGCATTTT.

The V gene is TRBV13, the J gene TRBJ2-7; the D gene could be TRBD1 or TRBD2 (5 bases each). The CDR3 extends over 16 amino acids. Trimming pared 3 bases from V and 10 bases from J, leaving 25 bases between. Per germline, CDR1 PRHDT and CDR2 FYEKMQ (reference sequence). The CDR3 sequence is CASSFSVEGIFLRQYF. In DNA, the CDR3 is TGTGCCAGCAGCTTCTCAGTTGAGGGGATCTTTCTACGACAGTACTTC.

The chain carries TRBV15 and TRBJ2-2; D remains ambiguous. Germline-derived CDR1 and CDR2 are LNHNV and YYDKDF (reference sequence). V lost 1 base, J lost 7 bases, and 4 bases lay in between. CDR3 length: 12 amino acids. As DNA, the CDR3 is TGTGCCACCAGCAGAGTAGGCGGGGAGCTGTTTTTT. It encodes CATSRVGGELFF.

In this sample, this clone turned up a few times. CDR3 bases: TGTGCCAGCAGCCGGGCGGGGACAGAGAACTACAATGAGCAGTTCTTC. Encoded protein: CASSRAGTENYNEQFF. The rearrangement joins TRBV7-9 to TRBJ2-1, with TRBD1 as a possible D gene (7 bases). The CDR3 runs 16 residues. Germline V gene lookup returns CDR1 SEHNR and CDR2 FQNEAQ (reference sequence). The V end lost 5 bases, the J end lost 3 bases, and 17 bases lay between the germline ends.

The V and J genes are TRBV4-3 and TRBJ1-6, with 9 bases lining up with TRBD1. CDR1 and CDR2 (germline): LGHNA, YSLEER. The V and J ends lost 8 bases and 5 bases, in that order; junction bases with no gene match: 7. The CDR3 consists of 15 residues. The chain's CDR3 is CASRTGTGNNSPLHF. The DNA for the CDR3 is TGCGCCAGCCGCACCGGGACAGGGAATAATTCACCCCTCCACTTT.

This sequence joins TRBV7-2 and TRBJ2-7, with TRBD1 identical over 10 bases. CDR1 SGHTA and CDR2 FQGNSA come from the germline V gene. Losses at the gene ends were 10 bases for V and 6 bases for J; bases not matched to a gene: 6. CDR3 size: 12 residues. The CDR3 loop reads CATRQGASEQYF. The CDR3 coding sequence is TGTGCCACCCGACAGGGGGCCAGCGAGCAGTACTTC.

The rearrangement links TRBV30 to TRBJ2-7, with a possible D match to TRBD2 (6 bases). This CDR3 region has 15 residues. Germline V gives CDR1 GTSNPN, CDR2 SVGIG (reference sequence). Trimming removed 2 bases at V and 0 bases at J, with 14 bases between. CDR3 sequence (DNA): TGTGCCTGGAGTCCTTGGGGACTTCTCTCCTACGAGCAGTACTTC. Its protein is CAWSPWGLLSYEQYF.

The table lists this clone with a few counts. The chain recombines TRBV2 with TRBJ2-3; 11 positions agree with TRBD2. The CDR3 totals 13 residues. Germline V gene data show CDR1 as SNHLY and CDR2 as FYNNEI. J gave up 4 bases and V 7 bases, and 1 base lay outside the gene matches. This chain's CDR3 is CASILAGADTQYF. The CDR3 DNA sequence: TGTGCCAGCATACTAGCGGGGGCAGATACGCAGTATTTT.

The V and J genes are TRBV7-9 and TRBJ1-1; 8 bases align to TRBD1. V trimming: 2 bases; J trimming: 4 bases; junction bases outside the gene matches: 9. CDR1 and CDR2 from the germline V gene are SEHNR and FQNEAQ (reference sequence). The CDR3 runs to 16 residues. CDR3 in DNA: TGTGCCAGCAGCTTATCCCCAGGGGGCGCAGGCACTGAAGCTTTCTTT. Amino acids: CASSLSPGGAGTEAFF.

The CDR3 protein is CASSQERASSAGELFF. CDR3 bases: TGCGCCAGCAGCCAAGAAAGGGCTTCATCCGCCGGGGAGCTGTTTTTT. This chain uses TRBV4-1 with TRBJ2-2; no clear D gene. The CDR3 is 16 amino acids. Germline values: CDR1 MGHRA, CDR2 YSYEKL. V was cut by 0 bases and J by 6 bases, with 14 bases left in between.

This chain joins TRBV5-1 and TRBJ2-4; a possible D gene is TRBD2 (5 bases). The V and J ends lost 3 bases and 0 bases respectively, with 7 bases between them. The CDR3 sequence is 14 residues long. Per the germline V gene, CDR1 is SGHRS and CDR2 is YFSETQ. CDR3: CASSSRGAKNIQYF. The CDR3 DNA reads TGCGCCAGCAGCTCACGGGGAGCCAAAAACATTCAGTACTTC.

With regard to this clone: Other DNA sequences in the same sample also yield this CDR3. This chain uses TRBV29-1 with TRBJ1-1; D not resolved. This CDR3 contains 11 residues. Germline V lookup: CDR1 SQVTM, CDR2 ANQGSEA. The germline V and J ends were trimmed by 3 bases and 2 bases, with 4 bases remaining between them. CDR3 protein: CSVDRNTEAFF. The CDR3, as DNA: TGCAGCGTTGATAGAAACACTGAAGCTTTCTTT.

V is TRBV6-5 and J is TRBJ2-3; D is unresolved. This CDR3 has 13 amino acids. CDR1 MNHEY and CDR2 SVGAGI come from the germline V gene. The V end lost 4 bases, the J end lost 1 base, and 6 bases lay between the germline ends. This CDR3 is CASSLQGTDTQYF. In nucleotides, the CDR3 is TGTGCCAGCAGTTTACAAGGCACAGATACGCAGTATTTT.

The chain recombines TRBV30 with TRBJ2-7; TRBD1 might be the D (6 bases). Germline CDR1 reads GTSNPN; CDR2 reads SVGIG (reference sequence). V lost 0 bases and J 2 bases, leaving 11 bases between the germline ends. The CDR3 length is 14 residues. The chain's CDR3 is CAWSVLGGPYEQYF. As DNA, the CDR3 is TGTGCCTGGAGTGTACTAGGGGGTCCCTACGAGCAGTACTTC. Full variable domain (outside the CDR3, taken from reference TRBV30 and TRBJ2-7): SQTIHQWPATLVQPVGSPLSLECTVEGTSNPNLYWYRQAAGRGLQLLFYSVGIGQISSEVPQNLSASRPQDRQFILSSKKLLLSDSGFYLCAWSVLGGPYEQYFGPGTRLTVT.

For this clone: The sample carries other DNA sequences with the same CDR3. The chain is built from TRBV29-1 and TRBJ1-1; D gene unclear. The ends were cut back, 4 bases at V and 6 bases at J, with 6 bases in the middle. This CDR3 is 10 amino acids long. In germline, CDR1 is SQVTM, CDR2 ANQGSEA. DNA for the CDR3: TGCAGCGTTGTTGGGTCTGAAGCTTTCTTT. It is translated as CSVVGSEAFF. Combining the CDR3 with reference TRBV29-1 and TRBJ1-1 gives the whole variable domain SAVISQKPSRDICQRGTSLTIQCQVDSQVTMMFWYRQQPGQSLTLIATANQGSEATYESGFVIDKFPISRPNLTFSTLTVSNMSPEDSSIYLCSVVGSEAFFGQGTRLTVV.

In regard to this clone: At the DNA level, this CDR3 is encoded by other sequences in the same sample as well. The rearrangement joins TRBV29-1 to TRBJ2-1, with D uncertain. This CDR3 has 10 amino acids. The V gene's germline CDR1 is SQVTM and CDR2 ANQGSEA. Trimming left V 5 bases short and J 4 bases short, with 3 bases between. DNA of the CDR3: TGCAGCGTTATTTACAATGAGCAGTTCTTC. Protein product: CSVIYNEQFF.

This clone turned up a few times. The CDR3: CASSPSGQGYNEQFF. The CDR3 DNA reads TGTGCCAGCAGTCCCTCCGGACAGGGGTACAATGAGCAGTTCTTC. The rearrangement joins TRBV27 to TRBJ2-1; TRBD1 agrees at 9 bases. The germline gives CDR1 MNHEY, CDR2 SMNVEV (reference sequence). The CDR3 is 15 amino acids. V was pared by 5 bases and J by 4 bases, with 6 bases of the junction left unmatched.

CDR3 residues: CASSLNGQGGNIQYF. The CDR3 bases are TGTGCCAGCAGCTTGAACGGACAGGGAGGGAACATTCAGTACTTC. This chain uses TRBV5-6 with TRBJ2-4; D possibly corresponds to TRBD1 (8 bases). CDR1 and CDR2 (germline): SGHDT, YYEEEE. V was pared by 1 base and J by 7 bases, with 15 bases between. The CDR3 sequence is 15 residues long.

This clone has more than one count but fewer than ten. This chain connects TRBV14 to TRBJ2-3, with unresolved D. V shed 4 bases and J shed 1 base, with 12 bases lying between them. The CDR3 contains 15 residues. Germline-derived CDR1 and CDR2 are SGHDN and FVKESK. The CDR3: CASSLLVLGTDTQYF. In DNA, the CDR3 is TGTGCCAGCAGCCTACTGGTTCTTGGCACAGATACGCAGTATTTT.

This clone was counted a few times. The chain couples TRBV4-1 to TRBJ2-5; TRBD1 matches at 7 bases. The CDR3 is 14 amino acids. The germline V gene has CDR1 MGHRA and CDR2 YSYEKL. The V gene end was trimmed by 2 bases and the J gene end by 4 bases; junction bases not matched to a gene: 4. CDR3 nucleotide sequence: TGCGCCAGCAGCCAACATTCAGGGGGAGAGACCCAGTACTTC. Protein product: CASSQHSGGETQYF.